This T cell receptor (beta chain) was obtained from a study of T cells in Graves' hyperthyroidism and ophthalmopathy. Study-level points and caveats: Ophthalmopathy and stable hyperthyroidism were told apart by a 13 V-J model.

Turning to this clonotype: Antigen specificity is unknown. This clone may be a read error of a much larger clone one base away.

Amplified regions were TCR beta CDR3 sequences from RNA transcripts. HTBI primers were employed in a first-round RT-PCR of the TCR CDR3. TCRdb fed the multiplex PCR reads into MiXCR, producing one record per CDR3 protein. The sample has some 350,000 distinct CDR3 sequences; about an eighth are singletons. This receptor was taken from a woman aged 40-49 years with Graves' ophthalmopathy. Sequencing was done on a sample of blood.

CDR3 bases: TGCAGTGCCATCAGCACGGCAGGGGTCGTCCCAGATACGCAGTATTTT. This encodes CSAISTAGVVPDTQYF. The J gene is TRBJ2-3, the V gene TRBV20-1, with D maybe TRBD1 (6 bases). Per germline, CDR1 DFQATT and CDR2 SNEGSKA (reference sequence). This CDR3 region has 16 residues. Trimming pared 6 bases from V and 4 bases from J, leaving 23 bases between.